This TCR beta chain emerged from a study of vaccination effects on CD4 cells after COVID-19. Overall study context: The median interval between the second dose and post-vaccine sampling was 72 days.

A remark on this clone: Antigen unknown.

Germline CDR1 reads MNHEY; CDR2 reads SVGEGT. The CDR3 covers 14 residues. Trimming took off 0 bases at V and 7 bases at J, with 12 bases between the two ends. Sequencing was performed with immunoSEQ multiplex PCR; in TCRdb, only in-frame clones are kept and a portion is missing. This repertoire shows approximately 15,000 clones, about 70% found once; its top ten account for approximately 25%. ViraFEST used viral peptide pools to expand antigen-specific CD4+ T cells before sequencing. Isolation of CD4+ T cells took place after 10 days of culture. The cohort was immunized with two doses of either the BNT162b2 or mRNA-1273 vaccine. Vaccinated recipients, who were negative for nucleocapsid antibodies, had no history of SARS-CoV-2 infection. It was with around 10 IU/ml IL-2 and 10 ug/ml peptides that 1.8 million or so PBMC per well were cultured.

The chain uses TRBV6-2 or TRBV6-3 and TRBJ1-2; weak D call: TRBD1 (6 bases). The sample consisted of CD4+ T cells from PBMCs cultured with HCoV-NL63 spike peptides, taken after COVID-19 vaccination. This sequence was found in a human donor who received a COVID-19 vaccine. The CDR3 DNA reads TGTGCCAGCAGTTACTCGATAGAAGGGGGTGGCTACACCTTC. Amino acids: CASSYSIEGGGYTF.